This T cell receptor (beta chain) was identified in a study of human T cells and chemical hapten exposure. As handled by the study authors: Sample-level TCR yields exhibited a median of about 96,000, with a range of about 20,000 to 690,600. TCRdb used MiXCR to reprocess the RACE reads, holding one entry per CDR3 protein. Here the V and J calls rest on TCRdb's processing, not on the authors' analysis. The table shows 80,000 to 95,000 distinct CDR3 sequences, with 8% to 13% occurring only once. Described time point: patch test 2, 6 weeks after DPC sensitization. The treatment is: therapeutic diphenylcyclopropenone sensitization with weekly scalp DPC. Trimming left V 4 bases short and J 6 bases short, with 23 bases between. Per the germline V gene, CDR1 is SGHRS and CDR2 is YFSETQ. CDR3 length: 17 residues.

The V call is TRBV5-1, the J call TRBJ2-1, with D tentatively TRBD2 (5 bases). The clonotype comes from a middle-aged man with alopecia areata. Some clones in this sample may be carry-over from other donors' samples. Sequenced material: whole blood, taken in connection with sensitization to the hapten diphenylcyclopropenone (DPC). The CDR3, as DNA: TGCGCCAGCAGCCTCAACGTGGGCCTAGCCCAAACCAATGAGCAGTTCTTC. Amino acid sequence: CASSLNVGLAQTNEQFF. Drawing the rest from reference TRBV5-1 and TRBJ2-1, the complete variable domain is KAGVTQTPRYLIKTRGQQVTLSCSPISGHRSVSWYQQTPGQGLQFLFEYFSETQRNKGNFPGRFSGRQFSNSRSEMNVSTLELGDSALYLCASSLNVGLAQTNEQFFGPGTRLTVL.